These 32 T cell receptor beta chains originate from one sample sequenced in a study of CD8 T cells in ankylosing spondylitis. TCRdb processed the 5' RACE reads anew with MiXCR; each CDR3 protein has one entry. The data contain about 350,000 distinct CDR3 sequences, approximately 22% of them singletons. Sequencing was carried out using blood, either unsorted or a sorted T cell fraction (not recorded which). The receptor source for this set is a male donor with ankylosing spondylitis or in good health (not recorded which).

This clonotype was counted only a few times. This chain links TRBV6-1 with TRBJ2-1; 8 bases are a match to TRBD1. This CDR3 comprises 15 residues. Germline V gene data show CDR1 as MNHNS and CDR2 as SASEGT. The V segment lost 5 bases and the J segment 3 bases; nucleotides outside the gene matches: 6. The chain's CDR3 is CASSSYGQGYNEQFF. CDR3 bases: TGTGCCAGCAGTAGTTACGGACAGGGCTACAATGAGCAGTTCTTC.

In its sample, this clonotype was seen a few times. V usage is TRBV27 and J usage is TRBJ1-5; D uncertain. The V and J ends lost 0 bases and 7 bases respectively, with 7 bases between them. This CDR3 is built from 13 residues. The V gene's germline CDR1 is MNHEY and CDR2 SMNVEV (reference sequence). The CDR3 here is CASSLSVGQPQHF. The CDR3 DNA sequence: TGTGCCAGCAGTTTATCTGTAGGCCAGCCCCAGCATTTT.

This clonotype occurred a few times. In DNA, the CDR3 is TGTGCCAGCAGTCAGGGACTAGCGGGGCGGCCCCACTACAATGAGCAGTTCTTC. Translating it yields CASSQGLAGRPHYNEQFF. This rearrangement joins TRBV28 to TRBJ2-1, with TRBD2 matching 13 bases. CDR1 and CDR2 (germline): MDHEN, SYDVKM. This CDR3 contains 18 residues. Trimming took 5 bases from V and 3 from J; bases not matched to a gene: 10.

The chain joins TRBV6-1 to TRBJ2-7; 8 bases agree with TRBD1. The CDR3 contains 15 residues. The V segment lost 6 bases and the J segment 2 bases; nucleotides outside the gene matches: 9. Germline loops: CDR1 MNHNS, CDR2 SASEGT. In DNA, the CDR3 is TGTGCCAGCAGCCTCTTGGGACAGGCGACCTACGAGCAGTACTTC. Translating gives CASSLLGQATYEQYF.

This chain joins TRBV27 and TRBJ1-5; D is unresolved. This CDR3 region has 14 residues. The germline gives CDR1 MNHEY, CDR2 SMNVEV (reference sequence). Trimming shortened V by 3 bases and J by 3 bases, and 9 bases separated the two germline ends. The DNA of the CDR3 is TGTGCCAGCAGTTTGCGGGGAATCAATCAGCCCCAGCATTTT. The encoded protein is CASSLRGINQPQHF.

The chain is built from TRBV10-2 and TRBJ2-7, with D possibly TRBD1 on 5 matching bases. The length of the CDR3 is 16 residues. V gave up 5 bases and J gave up 5 bases, with 22 bases separating them. CDR1 is WSHSY and CDR2 is SAAADI in the germline V gene. DNA for the CDR3: TGCGCCAGCAGTCCCTCACAGGATGTTTGGGCTCACGAGCAGTACTTC. This encodes CASSPSQDVWAHEQYF.

This clonotype was seen only a few times. The V gene is TRBV12-3 or TRBV12-4, the J gene TRBJ1-5, with 9 bases aligning to TRBD1. The CDR3 consists of 16 residues. Trimming removed 6 bases from V and 3 bases from J; junction bases left unmatched: 9. For the CDR3, the DNA is TGTGCCAGCAGCCCGCCGGGACAGGGAACCAATCAGCCCCAGCATTTT. This codes for CASSPPGQGTNQPQHF.

This clonotype has more than one count but fewer than ten. This sequence joins TRBV9 and TRBJ2-1; the D gene is possibly TRBD1 (5 bases). From germline, CDR1 is SGDLS and CDR2 YYNGEE. Trimming left V 3 bases short and J 9 bases short, with 7 bases between. The CDR3 has 11 residues. The CDR3 loop is CASSEQGEQFF. CDR3 sequence (DNA): TGTGCCAGCAGCGAGCAGGGTGAGCAGTTCTTC.

This sequence joins TRBV5-1 and TRBJ2-7, with D tentatively TRBD1 or TRBD2 (7 bases each). The CDR3 contains 17 residues. Germline lookup yields CDR1 SGHRS and CDR2 YFSETQ. Trimming removed 4 bases at V and 2 bases at J, with 22 bases between. CDR3 protein: CASSVSQGGLRPYEQYF. In nucleotides, the CDR3 is TGCGCCAGCAGCGTATCCCAGGGGGGACTACGACCCTACGAGCAGTACTTC.

Of note for this clonotype: This may arise from a read error, as a much more abundant clone is one base away. V gene TRBV29-1 combines with J gene TRBJ2-2; D not certain. Germline assignment: CDR1 SQVTM and CDR2 ANQGSEA. The CDR3 is made up of 13 amino acids. DNA for the CDR3: TGCAGCGTTGCCGCCCCGAACGCCGGGGAGCTGTTTTTT. This codes for CSVAAPNAGELFF.

This clonotype was seen a handful of times. J is TRBJ2-7 and V is TRBV12-3 or TRBV12-4; D is possibly TRBD1 (6 bases). This CDR3 is 15 amino acids long. Trimming cost V 1 base and J 2 bases, with 12 bases left between them. In nucleotides, the CDR3 is TGTGCCAGCAGTTTAGGGCAGGGGATCGCCTACGAGCAGTACTTC. It is translated as CASSLGQGIAYEQYF.

The rearrangement uses TRBV7-9 and TRBJ2-7, with unresolved D. The CDR3 is made up of 13 amino acids. Looked up from germline, CDR1 is SEHNR and CDR2 is FQNEAQ (reference sequence). V dropped 1 base and J dropped 5 bases, with 9 bases sitting between them. This chain's CDR3 is CASSLVLLDEQYF. The CDR3 bases are TGTGCCAGCAGCTTAGTTCTGCTTGACGAGCAGTACTTC. Full variable domain (missing parts from reference TRBV7-9 and TRBJ2-7): DTGVSQNPRHKITKRGQNVTFRCDPISEHNRLYWYRQTLGQGPEFLTYFQNEAQLEKSRLLSDRFSAERPKGSFSTLEIQRTEQGDSAMYLCASSLVLLDEQYFGPGTRLTVT.

This rearrangement joins TRBV10-3 to TRBJ2-2; 13 bases are a match to TRBD2. Germline trimming cut 5 bases from V and 5 bases from J; bases unmatched to any gene: 14. Germline V gene sequence: CDR1 ENHRY, CDR2 SYGVKD. The CDR3 is 19 amino acids. Here the CDR3 DNA reads TGTGCCATCAGTTCCTCCTCGACTAGCGGGGGGAGACGAACCGGGGAGCTGTTTTTT. This sequence encodes CAISSSSTSGGRRTGELFF.

As regards this clonotype: A junction boundary mismatches the germline segment, possibly from a read error. The chain has TRBV10-3 and TRBJ2-2; 12 bases agree with TRBD2. Germline CDR1 is ENHRY and CDR2 is SYGVKD. CDR3 size: 18 residues. In DNA form, the CDR3 reads TGTGCCCTCAGGGCGACTAGCGGGGGCCAGACGAACACCGGGGAGCTGTTTTTT. It yields the protein CALRATSGGQTNTGELFF.

This clonotype was seen at least ten times. The chain combines TRBV12-3 or TRBV12-4 with TRBJ2-1; unclear D gene. CDR3 size: 13 residues. V dropped 7 bases and J dropped 5 bases, with 12 bases sitting between them. The CDR3 loop reads CASTPIANNEQFF. The CDR3 region has the DNA TGTGCCAGCACCCCTATAGCCAACAATGAGCAGTTCTTC.

At least ten counts were recorded for this clonotype. This sequence joins TRBV12-3 or TRBV12-4 and TRBJ2-3, with 9 bases lining up with TRBD1. Trimming at V came to 7 bases and at J to 7 bases, leaving 15 bases not matched to a gene. The CDR3 has 16 residues. CDR3 DNA: TGTGCCAGCACCCCCTACCCGGGACAGGGTGGGCATACGCAGTATTTT. It codes for CASTPYPGQGGHTQYF.

The chain links TRBV6-5 to TRBJ2-7; 9 bases line up with TRBD1. The CDR3 is made up of 18 amino acids. V was clipped by 2 bases and J by 5 bases; unmatched bases: 16. The germline V gene has CDR1 MNHEY and CDR2 SVGAGI. The CDR3 region is CASSYPPPGQGLSNEQYF. The DNA of the CDR3 is TGTGCCAGCAGTTACCCTCCACCGGGACAGGGCCTGTCGAACGAGCAGTACTTC.

The chain links TRBV11-1 to TRBJ2-1, with D tentatively TRBD1 (7 bases). CDR1 SGHAT and CDR2 FQDESV come from the germline V gene (reference sequence). Trimming left V 0 bases short and J 4 bases short, with 19 bases between. CDR3 length equals 18 residues. Here the CDR3 DNA reads TGTGCCAGCAGCTTAGCGCAGGCGGGGACAGCCTTATACAATGAGCAGTTCTTC. Its translation: CASSLAQAGTALYNEQFF.

This chain links TRBV4-2 with TRBJ2-1; D unclear. Trimming took off 0 bases at V and 3 bases at J, with 9 bases between the two ends. The V gene's germline CDR1 is LGHNA and CDR2 YNFKEQ. CDR3 length equals 15 residues. The CDR3 loop is CASSQDTAYYNEQFF. As DNA, the CDR3 is TGTGCCAGCAGCCAAGATACCGCCTACTACAATGAGCAGTTCTTC.

The table lists this clonotype with a few counts. The chain uses TRBV27 and TRBJ2-2; D unresolved. CDR1 is MNHEY, CDR2 SMNVEV, per germline (reference sequence). CDR3 length: 14 residues. V was clipped by 4 bases and J by 1 base, with 7 bases between them. CDR3 protein: CASSYIRNTGELFF. Here the CDR3 DNA reads TGTGCCAGCAGTTATATTCGGAACACCGGGGAGCTGTTTTTT.

This clonotype has only a few counts. V and J are TRBV12-3 or TRBV12-4 and TRBJ1-5; D is uncertain. V was clipped by 7 bases and J by 3 bases, with 7 bases between them. There are 12 residues in the CDR3. The CDR3, as DNA: TGTGCCAGCATGGGGTACAATCAGCCCCAGCATTTT. As protein: CASMGYNQPQHF.

The V and J genes are TRBV4-1 and TRBJ2-1, with D possibly being TRBD1 or TRBD2 (5 bases each). The CDR3 contains 14 residues. Germline assignment: CDR1 MGHRA and CDR2 YSYEKL. V lost 4 bases and J 7 bases, leaving 14 bases between the germline ends. CDR3: CASSPRYEGNEQFF. DNA for the CDR3: TGCGCCAGCAGCCCCCGGTACGAGGGGAATGAGCAGTTCTTC.

This sequence joins TRBV7-2 and TRBJ2-2; 7 bases are a match to TRBD2. V shed 1 base and J 5 bases; nucleotides not matched to a gene: 10. CDR1 and CDR2 (germline): SGHTA, FQGNSA. CDR3 length: 17 amino acids. The CDR3 DNA reads TGTGCCAGCAGCTTAGGAGCCGGGAGGAAGGGAACCGGGGAGCTGTTTTTT. Translating it yields CASSLGAGRKGTGELFF.

This clonotype was detected only a few times. V is TRBV7-9 and J is TRBJ2-2; D is unclear. The V gene's germline CDR1 is SEHNR and CDR2 FQNEAQ (reference sequence). Trimming left V 1 base short and J 1 base short, with 10 bases between. There are 16 residues in the CDR3. The CDR3 bases are TGTGCCAGCAGCTTAGGGGTGCGGATGAACACCGGGGAGCTGTTTTTT. It is translated as CASSLGVRMNTGELFF.

The genes are TRBV6-1 and TRBJ2-7; a possible D gene is TRBD2 (5 bases). V gave up 8 bases and J gave up 2 bases, with 13 bases separating them. The CDR3 spans 13 residues. Germline V CDR1 and CDR2: MNHNS, SASEGT. CDR3 bases: TGTGCCAGCCGGGGAGCCGTGGCCTACGAGCAGTACTTC. This encodes CASRGAVAYEQYF.

This clonotype was counted ten times or more. This chain joins TRBV7-9 and TRBJ2-1; possibly TRBD1 for D (6 bases). V was trimmed by 1 base and J by 5 bases, leaving 12 bases between them. The germline V gene has CDR1 SEHNR and CDR2 FQNEAQ (reference sequence). This CDR3 is 15 amino acids long. This CDR3 is CASSLVQGQDNEQFF. CDR3 DNA sequence: TGTGCCAGCAGCTTAGTCCAGGGACAAGACAATGAGCAGTTCTTC.

This clonotype was observed a few times. This sequence joins TRBV6-5 and TRBJ1-5; 8 bases align to TRBD1. With 0 bases clipped from V and 6 bases from J, the junction kept 4 bases outside the gene matches. This CDR3 has 15 amino acids. Germline V lookup: CDR1 MNHEY, CDR2 SVGAGI. The CDR3 DNA is TGTGCCAGCAGTTACTCGTCAGGGGGCGGTCAGCCCCAGCATTTT. Translating gives CASSYSSGGGQPQHF.

The J gene is TRBJ2-3, the V gene TRBV10-1, with TRBD2 matching over 8 bases. V lost 11 bases to trimming and J lost 0 bases; unmatched junction nucleotides: 13. This CDR3 is built from 16 residues. Germline V CDR1 and CDR2: WNHNN, SYGVQD (reference sequence). The CDR3 loop reads CASGAVAGPSTDTQYF. CDR3 nucleotides: TGCGCCTCCGGGGCGGTAGCGGGACCCAGCACAGATACGCAGTATTTT.

This chain connects TRBV7-9 to TRBJ2-5; TRBD1 agrees at 9 bases. The CDR3 extends over 14 amino acids. V gave up 7 bases and J gave up 4 bases; unmatched junction bases: 7. Germline values: CDR1 SEHNR, CDR2 FQNEAQ (reference sequence). The CDR3 reads CASKTGGSAETQYF. As DNA, the CDR3 is TGTGCCAGCAAGACAGGGGGGTCGGCAGAGACCCAGTACTTC.

This chain joins TRBV2 and TRBJ2-6; D unresolved. CDR1 SNHLY and CDR2 FYNNEI come from the germline V gene. V was shortened by 3 bases and J by 0 bases, with 6 bases between the two germline ends. The CDR3 contains 15 residues. The CDR3 sequence is CASSDPLSGANVLTF. Here the CDR3 DNA reads TGTGCCAGCAGTGACCCCCTCTCTGGGGCCAACGTCCTGACTTTC.

This clonotype has more than one count but fewer than ten. For the CDR3, the DNA is TGCGCCAGCAGCCAAGGGCCTGCTGGGAGCTCCTACAATGAGCAGTTCTTC. It is translated as CASSQGPAGSSYNEQFF. V usage is TRBV4-1 and J usage is TRBJ2-1, with D possibly being TRBD2 (5 bases). Per the germline V gene, CDR1 is MGHRA and CDR2 is YSYEKL. V dropped 1 base and J dropped 0 bases, with 13 bases sitting between them. The CDR3 contains 17 residues.

V and J are TRBV20-1 and TRBJ2-1; D not certain. Germline V gene lookup returns CDR1 DFQATT and CDR2 SNEGSKA (reference sequence). The CDR3 loop spans 13 amino acids. V lost 0 bases and J 7 bases, leaving 10 bases between the germline ends. CDR3: CSARETNVNEQFF. For the CDR3, the DNA is TGCAGTGCTAGAGAAACCAACGTAAATGAGCAGTTCTTC.